These 26 T cell receptor beta chains were all obtained from the same sample, sequenced in a study of blood T cell repertoires in COVID-19. Data came from immunoSEQ multiplex PCR; TCRdb stores just in-frame clones and leaves some out. Here the sample spans about 220,000 clones, approximately 80% being singletons. The material sequenced was peripheral blood. The receptor source for this set is a woman aged 60-75 years who had recovered from COVID-19.

The chain uses TRBV5-4 and TRBJ1-1; 7 bases agree with TRBD1. Germline CDR1 and CDR2: SGHNT and YYREEE (reference sequence). The CDR3 length is 14 residues. Unmatched junction bases numbered 8, after V lost 5 bases and J lost 4 bases. CDR3 amino acids: CASRPPDRVTEAFF. The CDR3 region has the DNA TGTGCCAGCAGACCCCCCGACAGGGTCACTGAAGCTTTCTTT. The full variable domain, in which reference TRBV5-4 and TRBJ1-1 provide the parts outside the CDR3, is ETGVTQSPTHLIKTRGQQVTLRCSSQSGHNTVSWYQQALGQGPQFIFQYYREEENGRGNFPPRFSGLQFPNYSSELNVNALELDDSALYLCASRPPDRVTEAFFGQGTRLTVV.

This rearrangement joins TRBV20-1 to TRBJ2-3; 12 bases line up with TRBD2. Germline V CDR1 and CDR2: DFQATT, SNEGSKA (reference sequence). V lost 3 bases and J lost 1; bases outside the gene matches: 8. This CDR3 is built from 17 residues. CDR3 loop: CSASPSGGAGGTDTQYF. CDR3 nucleotides: TGCAGTGCTAGTCCTAGCGGGGGGGCCGGCGGCACAGATACGCAGTATTTT.

This chain joins TRBV2 and TRBJ2-3; 11 bases fit TRBD2. Per germline, CDR1 SNHLY and CDR2 FYNNEI. The CDR3 covers 15 residues. With V trimmed by 6 bases and J by 4 bases, 6 bases remained unmatched. The CDR3, as DNA: TGTGCCAGCAGCTTACTAGCGGGGGCAGCAGATACGCAGTATTTT. It translates to CASSLLAGAADTQYF. The variable domain in full, with the rest retrieved from reference TRBV2 and TRBJ2-3, is EPEVTQTPSHQVTQMGQEVILRCVPISNHLYFYWYRQILGQKVEFLVSFYNNEISEKSEIFDDQFSVERPDGSNFTLKIRSTKLEDSAMYFCASSLLAGAADTQYFGPGTRLTVL.

This sequence joins TRBV5-1 and TRBJ2-1; 7 nucleotides align to TRBD1. This CDR3 comprises 14 residues. The V and J ends lost 2 bases and 8 bases, in that order; junction bases with no gene match: 7. Germline V gene lookup returns CDR1 SGHRS and CDR2 YFSETQ. The CDR3 here is CASSLPGQLHEQFF. CDR3 nucleotides: TGCGCCAGCAGCTTACCGGGACAGTTACATGAGCAGTTCTTC.

The rearrangement joins TRBV5-1 to TRBJ2-7, with 7 bases that match TRBD1. Looked up from germline, CDR1 is SGHRS and CDR2 is YFSETQ. V shed 0 bases, J shed 5 bases, and the junction held 5 bases outside the gene matches. This CDR3 has 14 amino acids. This CDR3 is CASSLEGGFNEQYF. The DNA of the CDR3 is TGCGCCAGCAGCTTGGAAGGGGGCTTCAACGAGCAGTACTTC. The full variable domain, rest sourced from reference TRBV5-1 and TRBJ2-7, is KAGVTQTPRYLIKTRGQQVTLSCSPISGHRSVSWYQQTPGQGLQFLFEYFSETQRNKGNFPGRFSGRQFSNSRSEMNVSTLELGDSALYLCASSLEGGFNEQYFGPGTRLTVT.

The chain has TRBV6-5 and TRBJ1-1; D remains unclear. Germline CDR1 is MNHEY and CDR2 is SVGAGI. This CDR3 is 13 amino acids long. V lost 6 bases, J lost 2 bases, and 10 bases lay in between. The CDR3 DNA is TGTGCCAGCAGCACAGAAGGAAACACTGAAGCTTTCTTT. Encoded protein: CASSTEGNTEAFF.

This clone was detected once. The chain carries TRBV6-5 and TRBJ2-1; 7 bases are shared with TRBD2. This CDR3 spans 14 amino acids. From germline, CDR1 is MNHEY and CDR2 SVGAGI. Losses at the gene ends were 2 bases for V and 6 bases for J; bases not matched to a gene: 4. The CDR3 DNA follows: TGTGCCAGCAGTTACGCAGGGAGGGGCAATGAGCAGTTCTTC. Its translation: CASSYAGRGNEQFF.

V is TRBV19 and J is TRBJ1-1; D remains unclear. Germline V gives CDR1 LNHDA, CDR2 SQIVND (reference sequence). The CDR3 runs to 14 residues. Trimming removed 3 bases at V and 0 bases at J, with 8 bases between. CDR3 in amino acids: CASSITSLNTEAFF. The CDR3 DNA sequence: TGTGCCAGTAGTATTACCAGTTTGAACACTGAAGCTTTCTTT.

This clone appeared once. The chain has TRBV5-1 and TRBJ2-1; unclear D gene. CDR3 length equals 16 residues. V gave up 4 bases and J gave up 0 bases, with 14 bases separating them. The germline CDR1 and CDR2 sequences are SGHRS and YFSETQ. The CDR3 here is CASSPQSLLSYNEQFF. DNA for the CDR3: TGCGCCAGCAGCCCGCAATCTCTACTCTCCTACAATGAGCAGTTCTTC.

The genes are TRBV3-1 (or the pseudogene TRBV3-2) and TRBJ1-5; 7 nucleotides match TRBD1. The CDR3 is made up of 14 amino acids. Germline V CDR1 and CDR2: LGHDT, YNNKEL (reference sequence). J was trimmed by 7 bases and V by 2 bases; bases with no gene match: 5. CDR3 region: CASSQQGDRQPQHF. DNA for the CDR3: TGTGCCAGCAGCCAACAGGGGGACCGGCAGCCCCAGCATTTT.

CDR3 sequence (DNA): TGTGCCAGCAGTTACCGGACTAGCGGGGGGGCCGAGCAGTACTTC. Translating gives CASSYRTSGGAEQYF. The chain has TRBV6-2 or TRBV6-3 and TRBJ2-7; 15 positions agree with TRBD2. The CDR3 length is 15 residues. J lost 6 bases, V lost 2 bases, and 2 bases had no gene match. Germline assignment: CDR1 MNHEY and CDR2 SVGEGT.

This clone was seen a handful of times. J is TRBJ2-2 and V is TRBV7-8; no clear D. V was trimmed by 1 base and J by 7 bases, leaving 4 bases between them. Per germline, CDR1 SGHVS and CDR2 FQNEAQ. This CDR3 is built from 12 residues. The CDR3 sequence is CASSLVSGELFF. The CDR3 nucleotides are TGTGCCAGCAGCTTAGTTAGCGGGGAGCTGTTTTTT. The whole variable domain, remainder taken from reference TRBV7-8 and TRBJ2-2, is GAGVSQSPRYKVAKRGQDVALRCDPISGHVSLFWYQQALGQGPEFLTYFQNEAQLDKSGLPSDRFFAERPEGSVSTLKIQRTQQEDSAVYLCASSLVSGELFFGEGSRLTVL.

The rearrangement uses TRBV2 and TRBJ2-5; no clear D. V shed 6 bases and J shed 5 bases, with 7 bases lying between them. Per germline, CDR1 SNHLY and CDR2 FYNNEI. This CDR3 has 11 residues. Here the CDR3 DNA reads TGTGCCAGCAGGTACAGCGAGACCCAGTACTTC. Translation gives CASRYSETQYF.

This clone appeared once. The V and J genes are TRBV19 and TRBJ2-2, with D possibly TRBD1 on 5 matching bases. The CDR3 runs 16 residues. Trimming took off 5 bases at V and 4 bases at J, with 17 bases between the two ends. Germline CDR1 is LNHDA and CDR2 is SQIVND (reference sequence). This CDR3 is CASSVFQGPATGELFF. The DNA of the CDR3 is TGTGCCAGTAGTGTGTTTCAGGGCCCGGCCACCGGGGAGCTGTTTTTT.

The chain joins TRBV5-5 to TRBJ2-7; no reliable D call. Between the trimmed V and J ends, which lost 1 base and 3 bases, there was a span of 11 bases. Germline values: CDR1 SGHKS, CDR2 YYEKEE (reference sequence). The CDR3 consists of 14 residues. The CDR3 nucleotides read TGTGCCAGCAGCTTGTTACTAACCTTCTACGAGCAGTACTTC. It specifies CASSLLLTFYEQYF. Based on the CDR3 plus reference TRBV5-5 and TRBJ2-7, the full variable domain is DAGVTQSPTHLIKTRGQQVTLRCSPISGHKSVSWYQQVLGQGPQFIFQYYEKEERGRGNFPDRFSARQFPNYSSELNVNALLLGDSALYLCASSLLLTFYEQYFGPGTRLTVT.

This rearrangement joins TRBV7-2 to TRBJ2-2; 14 positions agree with TRBD2. The germline CDR1 and CDR2 sequences are SGHTA and FQGNSA. J lost 5 bases, V lost 5 bases, and 7 bases had no gene match. The CDR3 is 17 residues long. CDR3 sequence reads: CASSPRLAGGLTGELFF. In DNA form, the CDR3 reads TGTGCCAGCAGCCCTCGACTAGCGGGGGGGCTGACCGGGGAGCTGTTTTTT.

This chain joins TRBV30 and TRBJ2-1; 8 bases map to TRBD2. J was trimmed by 2 bases and V by 7 bases; bases with no gene match: 13. The CDR3 is 16 residues long. The V gene's germline CDR1 is GTSNPN and CDR2 SVGIG (reference sequence). Written as DNA, the CDR3 is TGTGCCTACCAAGTGACCGGGGGACTAGCCTACAATGAGCAGTTCTTC. Amino acids: CAYQVTGGLAYNEQFF. Full variable domain (remainder filled in from reference TRBV30 and TRBJ2-1): SQTIHQWPATLVQPVGSPLSLECTVEGTSNPNLYWYRQAAGRGLQLLFYSVGIGQISSEVPQNLSASRPQDRQFILSSKKLLLSDSGFYLCAYQVTGGLAYNEQFFGPGTRLTVL.

J is TRBJ2-5 and V is TRBV24-1; 9 positions match TRBD2. This CDR3 contains 13 residues. Germline lookup yields CDR1 KGHDR and CDR2 SFDVKD. V trimming: 6 bases; J trimming: 3 bases; junction bases outside the gene matches: 1. This chain's CDR3 is CATSRGGEETQYF. Written as DNA, the CDR3 is TGTGCCACCAGTCGCGGGGGGGAAGAGACCCAGTACTTC.

The genes are TRBV5-1 and TRBJ2-5, with TRBD1 identical over 9 bases. V shed 4 bases and J 4 bases; nucleotides not matched to a gene: 5. This CDR3 contains 14 residues. The V gene's germline CDR1 is SGHRS and CDR2 YFSETQ. CDR3 bases: TGCGCCAGCAGCCCACAGGGGGCGCGAGAGACCCAGTACTTC. Its translation: CASSPQGARETQYF.

The chain couples TRBV18 to TRBJ2-7; weak D call: TRBD2 (5 bases). V shed 3 bases and J shed 4 bases, with 10 bases lying between them. The germline V gene encodes CDR1 KGHSH and CDR2 LQKENI. The CDR3 is 13 residues long. In DNA form, the CDR3 reads TGTGCCAGCTCACCCGAGGGTGGGTACGAGCAGTACTTC. It translates to CASSPEGGYEQYF.

This clone has more than one count but fewer than ten. The rearrangement links TRBV3-1 (or the pseudogene TRBV3-2) to TRBJ2-1, with 10 bases matching TRBD2. This CDR3 is 15 amino acids long. The germline V gene encodes CDR1 LGHDT and CDR2 YNNKEL (reference sequence). J gave up 5 bases and V 4 bases, and 5 bases lay outside the gene matches. CDR3 in amino acids: CASSLIAGGNNEQFF. The CDR3 DNA follows: TGTGCCAGCAGCCTAATAGCGGGGGGTAACAATGAGCAGTTCTTC.

The chain is built from TRBV2 and TRBJ2-5, with D maybe TRBD1 (6 bases). The CDR3 sequence is 15 residues long. Germline V gene sequence: CDR1 SNHLY, CDR2 FYNNEI. Trimming took 5 bases from V and 3 from J, leaving 16 bases between them. Here the CDR3 reads CASSQGFPREETQYF. The CDR3 coding sequence is TGTGCCAGCAGTCAGGGGTTTCCGAGGGAAGAGACCCAGTACTTC.

The chain employs TRBV11-2 and TRBJ2-7; TRBD1 is a possible D gene (6 bases). The CDR3 runs to 15 residues. Trimming pared 6 bases from V and 6 bases from J, leaving 21 bases between. The germline V gene encodes CDR1 SGHAT and CDR2 FQNNGV. CDR3 nucleotides: TGTGCCAGCAGTAAATTGGCAGGGGCATCTTTCGAGCAGTACTTC. Translating gives CASSKLAGASFEQYF.

The chain is built from TRBV7-3 and TRBJ1-2; TRBD1 matches at 7 bases. Trimming at V came to 4 bases and at J to 2 bases, leaving 1 base not matched to a gene. The germline CDR1 and CDR2 sequences are SGHTA and FQGTGA. The CDR3 contains 13 residues. The CDR3 spells CASSSGQNYGYTF. CDR3 coding DNA: TGTGCCAGCAGCTCGGGACAGAACTATGGCTACACCTTC.

The chain employs TRBV3-1 (or the pseudogene TRBV3-2) and TRBJ2-7; TRBD2 aligns across 10 bases. V gave up 6 bases and J gave up 0 bases; unmatched junction bases: 14. The CDR3 covers 18 residues. Germline V gene lookup returns CDR1 LGHDT and CDR2 YNNKEL (reference sequence). The CDR3 nucleotides are TGTGCCAGCAGGCCCACGGATCTTAGCGGGGGGCCCTCCTACGAGCAGTACTTC. Protein: CASRPTDLSGGPSYEQYF.

The chain uses TRBV12-3 or TRBV12-4 and TRBJ1-2; 9 nucleotides align to TRBD1. V lost 6 bases to trimming and J lost 4 bases; unmatched junction nucleotides: 3. CDR3 length: 13 residues. CDR3 DNA: TGTGCCAGCAGGGGACAGGGACGCTATGGCTACACCTTC. Translating gives CASRGQGRYGYTF.